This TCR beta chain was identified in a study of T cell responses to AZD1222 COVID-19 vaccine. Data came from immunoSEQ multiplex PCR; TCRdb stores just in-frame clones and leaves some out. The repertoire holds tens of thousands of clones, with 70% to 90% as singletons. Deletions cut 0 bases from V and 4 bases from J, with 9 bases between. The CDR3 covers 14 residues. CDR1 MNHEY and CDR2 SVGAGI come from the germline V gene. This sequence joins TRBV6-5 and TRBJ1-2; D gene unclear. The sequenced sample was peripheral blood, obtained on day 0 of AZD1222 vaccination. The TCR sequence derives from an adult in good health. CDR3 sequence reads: CASSYSSQPYGYTF. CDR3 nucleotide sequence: TGTGCCAGCAGTTACTCGTCACAGCCCTATGGCTACACCTTC.